This T cell receptor (beta chain) was observed in a study of regulatory T cells in long-lasting Graves disease. Study outcomes and limitations: Persistent patients shared more public clonotypes (approximately 2,700) than newly diagnosed patients (about 970). There were preferences for TRBV28, TRBJ1-2 and TRBJ2-5 in persistent disease.

As concerns this clonotype: What it recognizes is unknown.

Germline CDR1 and CDR2: SGHTA and FQGNSA. Trimming took off 5 bases at V and 3 bases at J, with 14 bases between the two ends. CDR3 size: 15 residues. Researchers made TCR beta libraries by using iRepertoire HTBI primers and running Arm-PCR on CDR3 regions. A single record per CDR3 protein comes from TCRdb applying MiXCR to the multiplex PCR reads. Here the sample spans approximately 360,000 distinct CDR3 sequences, over 9.5% being singletons. Time point indicated: newly diagnosed GD, antithyroid drugs for less than 3 months. Extracted RNA from PBMCs served as the source of the TCR library. This same sample was also part of a study on T cells in Graves' hyperthyroidism and ophthalmopathy. This second study notes: No progression to ophthalmopathy during 18 months of follow-up defined stable disease. Newly diagnosed hyperthyroidism patients aged 18 to 65 years had disease lasting under 2 months.

The starting material was peripheral blood mononuclear cells (PBMCs), obtained at new diagnosis, from a patient treated with antithyroid drugs. The rearrangement joins TRBV7-2 to TRBJ2-1; D possibly corresponds to TRBD1 (6 bases). The TCR comes from a woman younger than 30 with Graves disease. The CDR3 coding sequence is TGTGCCAGCAGCACCACCGGGACAAACTACAATGAGCAGTTCTTC. This codes for CASSTTGTNYNEQFF.